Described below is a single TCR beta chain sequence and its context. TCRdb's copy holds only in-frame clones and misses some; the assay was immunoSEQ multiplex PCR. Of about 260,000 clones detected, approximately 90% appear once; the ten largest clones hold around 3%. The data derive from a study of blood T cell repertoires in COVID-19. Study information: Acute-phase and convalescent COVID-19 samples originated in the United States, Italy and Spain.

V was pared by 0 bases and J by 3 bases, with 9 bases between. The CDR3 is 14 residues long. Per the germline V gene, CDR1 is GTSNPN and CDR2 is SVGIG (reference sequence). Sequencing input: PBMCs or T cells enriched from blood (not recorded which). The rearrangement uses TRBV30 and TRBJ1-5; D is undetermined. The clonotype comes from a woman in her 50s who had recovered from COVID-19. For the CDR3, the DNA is TGTGCCTGGAGTGTCAACTTAATCAATCAGCCCCAGCATTTT. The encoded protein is CAWSVNLINQPQHF. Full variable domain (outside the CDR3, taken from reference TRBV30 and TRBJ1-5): SQTIHQWPATLVQPVGSPLSLECTVEGTSNPNLYWYRQAAGRGLQLLFYSVGIGQISSEVPQNLSASRPQDRQFILSSKKLLLSDSGFYLCAWSVNLINQPQHFGDGTRLSIL.